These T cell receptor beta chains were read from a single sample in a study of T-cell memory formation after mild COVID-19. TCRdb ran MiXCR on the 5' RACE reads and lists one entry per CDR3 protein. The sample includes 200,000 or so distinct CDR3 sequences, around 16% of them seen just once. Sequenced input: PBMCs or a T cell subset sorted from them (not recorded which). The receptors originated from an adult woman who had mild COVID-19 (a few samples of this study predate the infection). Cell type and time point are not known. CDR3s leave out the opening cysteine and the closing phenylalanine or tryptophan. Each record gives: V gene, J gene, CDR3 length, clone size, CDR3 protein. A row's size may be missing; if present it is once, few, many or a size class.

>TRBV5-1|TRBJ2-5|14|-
ASSRVGGQLQETQY
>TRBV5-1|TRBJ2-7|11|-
ASSLVRVLEQY
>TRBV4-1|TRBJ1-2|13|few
ASSKTSTGEYGYT
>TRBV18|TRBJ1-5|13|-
ASSPQQGRNQPQH
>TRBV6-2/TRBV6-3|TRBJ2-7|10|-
ATRVKEHEQY
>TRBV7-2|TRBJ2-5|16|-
ASSGPLRERDRRETQY
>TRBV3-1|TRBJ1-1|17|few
ASSQEFGGAGQGLYEAF
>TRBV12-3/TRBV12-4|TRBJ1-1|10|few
ASSFANTEAF
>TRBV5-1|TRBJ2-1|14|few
ASSLRRTGGPDEQF
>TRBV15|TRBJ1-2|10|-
ATSRDMAGYT
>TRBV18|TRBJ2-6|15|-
ASSPPDGYSGANVLT
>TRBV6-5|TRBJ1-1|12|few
ASSYSGQGAEAF
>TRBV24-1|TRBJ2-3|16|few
ATSDLPGGTSVSDTQY
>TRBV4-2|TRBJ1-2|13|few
ASSQEIDRIYGYT
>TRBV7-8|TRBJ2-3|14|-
ASSPPGLEGRDTQY